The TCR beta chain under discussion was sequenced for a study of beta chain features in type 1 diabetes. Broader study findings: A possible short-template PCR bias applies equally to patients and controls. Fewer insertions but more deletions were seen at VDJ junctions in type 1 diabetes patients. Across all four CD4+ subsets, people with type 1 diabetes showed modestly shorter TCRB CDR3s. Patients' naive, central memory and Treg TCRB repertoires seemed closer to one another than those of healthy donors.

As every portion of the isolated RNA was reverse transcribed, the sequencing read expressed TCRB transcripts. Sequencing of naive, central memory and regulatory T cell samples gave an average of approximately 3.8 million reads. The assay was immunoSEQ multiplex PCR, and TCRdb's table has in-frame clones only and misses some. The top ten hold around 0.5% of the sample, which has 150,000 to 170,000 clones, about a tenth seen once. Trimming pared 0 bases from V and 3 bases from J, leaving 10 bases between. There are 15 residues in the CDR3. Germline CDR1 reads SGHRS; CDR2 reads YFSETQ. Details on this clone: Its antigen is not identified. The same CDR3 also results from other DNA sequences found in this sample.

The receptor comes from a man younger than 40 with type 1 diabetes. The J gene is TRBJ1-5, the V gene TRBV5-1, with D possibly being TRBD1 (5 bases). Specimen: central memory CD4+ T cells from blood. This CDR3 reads CASSLAGSANQPQHF. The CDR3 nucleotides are TGCGCCAGCAGCTTGGCAGGGTCCGCCAATCAGCCCCAGCATTTT.